This TCR beta chain was captured by sequencing in a study of T cell responses to AZD1222 COVID-19 vaccine. The wider study: Timing groups of about 4 and about 12 weeks for second doses were pooled.

Regarding this clone: The antigen remains unidentified.

This table comes from immunoSEQ multiplex PCR, and its TCRdb copy is limited to in-frame clones, with some not included. The sample records 90,000 or so clones, 70% to 90% being singletons. The CDR3 totals 16 residues. The germline V gene has CDR1 SEHNR and CDR2 FQNEAQ (reference sequence). V was cut by 5 bases and J by 3 bases, with 17 bases left in between. Whole-study findings and limits: Donors were mostly white British, more females; clonal diversity possibly underestimated. An increase in Spike-specific TCR breadth and depth was observed after two AZD1222 doses.

Sequencing was performed on peripheral blood, taken on day 0 of AZD1222 vaccination. The receptor was derived from an adult in good health. The chain combines TRBV7-9 with TRBJ1-3; a weak D match, TRBD1 (6 bases). The CDR3: CASSPPRGSGGNTIYF. The CDR3 DNA reads TGTGCCAGCAGCCCACCGAGGGGGTCGGGTGGAAACACCATATATTTT.